This T cell receptor beta chain emerged from a study of blood T cell repertoires in COVID-19. Study details: Researchers got acute and convalescent COVID-19 samples from the United States, Italy and Spain. The cDNA or gDNA used as material had been derived from T cells, B-cell-depleted T cells, or PBMCs.

Original data processing: For nucleated cells, counts were estimated from reference gene primer amplification. The data were produced by immunoSEQ multiplex PCR, yet TCRdb's version contains in-frame clones alone and is incomplete. For V, J and clone size, that table is used; D and trimming come from the DNA. The sample includes about 68,000 clones, around 87% seen only once; the top ten take around 6.7%. Germline V gene data show CDR1 as SGHTA and CDR2 as FQGNSA. The CDR3 length is 14 residues. The V and J ends lost 1 base and 7 bases, in that order; junction bases with no gene match: 4. Sequences were obtained from peripheral blood. The chain employs TRBV7-2 and TRBJ2-5; 9 nucleotides agree with TRBD2. The sequence derives from a man aged 50-60 years with active COVID-19. DNA of the CDR3: TGTGCCAGCAGCTTAGAGGCAGCGGGAGGGACCCAGTACTTC. This translates into CASSLEAAGGTQYF.